The text below deals with one T cell receptor (beta chain). What it binds is not known. Researchers ran the PCR with 60 Vbeta and 13 Jbeta primers. The assay was immunoSEQ multiplex PCR, and TCRdb's table has in-frame clones only and misses some. The sample carries about 130,000 clones, around three quarters recorded once. This sample is part of a study of cytomegalovirus exposure and HLA in healthy donors. About the research overall: Among the approximately 370 donors who were genotyped, roughly 76% fell in the genetic ancestry cluster that is associated with self-reported Caucasian donors. Study outcomes and limitations: When analyzed later, a missense DCLRE1C variant was found to be linked to TCR beta V- and J-gene trimming.

Germline V lookup: CDR1 SGHTA, CDR2 FQGTGA. Trimming took 5 bases from V and 10 from J; bases not matched to a gene: 5. There are 14 residues in the CDR3. The origin of this receptor is a woman in her forties in good health and CMV-seropositive. The V gene is TRBV7-3, the J gene TRBJ2-1; 13 bases are a match to TRBD2. The specimen was PBMCs. The CDR3, as DNA: TGTGCCAGCAGCCCCGGACTAGCGGGAGTGGAGCAGTTCTTC. The encoded protein is CASSPGLAGVEQFF. The whole variable domain, filled in from reference TRBV7-3 and TRBJ2-1, reads GAGVSQTPSNKVTEKGKYVELRCDPISGHTALYWYRQSLGQGPEFLIYFQGTGAADDSGLPNDRFFAVRPEGSVSTLKIQRTERGDSAVYLCASSPGLAGVEQFFGPGTRLTVL.